The entry below gives a single TCR beta chain sequence along with its context. This CDR3 spans 13 amino acids. CDR1 GTSNPN and CDR2 SVGIG come from the germline V gene (reference sequence). V lost 0 bases to trimming and J lost 4 bases, with 7 bases between them. As originally analysed: The assay estimated nucleated cells by amplifying reference gene primers. Assay: immunoSEQ multiplex PCR; the TCRdb copy retains only in-frame clones and omits some. V, J and clone size are those of that table, while D and trimming were read from the DNA. The sample yields roughly 24,000 clones, more than 70% seen once. The sample belongs to a study of blood T cell repertoires in COVID-19.

The V call is TRBV30, the J call TRBJ1-3; D not certain. The receptor was isolated from a human donor in a cohort sampled during active COVID-19. Material: peripheral blood. CDR3 sequence reads: CAWSVLSGNTIYF. The CDR3 DNA sequence: TGTGCCTGGAGTGTACTTTCGGGAAACACCATATATTTT.